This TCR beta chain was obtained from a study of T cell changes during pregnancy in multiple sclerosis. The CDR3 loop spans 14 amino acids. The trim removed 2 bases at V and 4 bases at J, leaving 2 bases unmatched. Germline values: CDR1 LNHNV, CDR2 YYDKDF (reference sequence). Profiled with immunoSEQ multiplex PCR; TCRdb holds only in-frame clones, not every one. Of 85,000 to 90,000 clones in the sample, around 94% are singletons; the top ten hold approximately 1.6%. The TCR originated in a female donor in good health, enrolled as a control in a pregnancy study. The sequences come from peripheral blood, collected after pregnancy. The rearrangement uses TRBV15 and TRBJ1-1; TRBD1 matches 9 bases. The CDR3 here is CATSRRDRATEAFF. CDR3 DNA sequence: TGTGCCACCAGCAGACGGGACAGGGCCACTGAAGCTTTCTTT.